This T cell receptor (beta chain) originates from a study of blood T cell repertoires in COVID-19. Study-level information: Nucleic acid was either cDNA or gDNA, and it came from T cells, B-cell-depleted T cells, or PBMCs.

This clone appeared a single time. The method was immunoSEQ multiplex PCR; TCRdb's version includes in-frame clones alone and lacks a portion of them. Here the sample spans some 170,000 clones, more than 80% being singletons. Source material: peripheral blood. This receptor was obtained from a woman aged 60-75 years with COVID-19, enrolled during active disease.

This CDR3 is CASSSTGMTNEKLFF. The CDR3 DNA reads TGCGCCAGCAGCTCTACAGGGATGACTAATGAAAAACTGTTTTTT. The gene calls are TRBV5-1 and TRBJ1-4; tentative D call: TRBD1 (6 bases). Trimming left V 3 bases short and J 2 bases short, with 11 bases between. Germline CDR1 is SGHRS and CDR2 is YFSETQ. This CDR3 comprises 15 residues.